This note documents a single T cell receptor beta chain sequence. No antigen is known for it. Per-base qualities were not stored, and no clone one base away is much larger. These data belong to a study of control samples from healthy donors and cancer patients (dated by TCRdb to about 2020). The library was prepared using the immunoSEQ multiplex PCR assay. In TCRdb, the immuneACCESS table is reduced to in-frame sequences with V and J assigned. These tables do not hold every clone; where another copy was compared, an unresolved V gene accounts for under half, and the others remain unexplained. For this sample the table gives 55,000 to 70,000 clones, of which about 90% were detected only once. The ten largest clones take up roughly 5.7% of the sample. Including cysteine and phenylalanine, the CDR3 has 16 amino acids. Of all the DNA, just the CDR3 is kept, 48 bases in frame from base 1. At the junction V is shortened by 5 bases and J by 2 bases; bases outside the gene matches: 7. CDR1 and CDR2 are drawn from the germline V gene: MDHEN, SYDVKM.

The sequence was collected from a man aged 60 to 69 with colorectal cancer. The rearrangement combines TRBV28 with TRBJ2-1, with 9 bases in between that match TRBD1. Sample: PBMCs. CDR3 protein: CASSNEQGAAYNEQFF. The base sequence is TGTGCCAGCAGTAACGAACAGGGGGCGGCCTACAATGAGCAGTTCTTC.